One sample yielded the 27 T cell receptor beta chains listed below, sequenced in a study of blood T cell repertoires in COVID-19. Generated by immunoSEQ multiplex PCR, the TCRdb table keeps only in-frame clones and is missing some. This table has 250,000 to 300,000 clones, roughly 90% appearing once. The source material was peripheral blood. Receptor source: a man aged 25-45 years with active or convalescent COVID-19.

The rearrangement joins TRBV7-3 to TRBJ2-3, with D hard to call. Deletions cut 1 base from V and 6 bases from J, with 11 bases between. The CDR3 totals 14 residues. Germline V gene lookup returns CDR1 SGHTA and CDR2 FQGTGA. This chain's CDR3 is CASSLSGSQDTQYF. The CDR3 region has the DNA TGTGCCAGCAGCTTAAGCGGCTCCCAGGATACGCAGTATTTT.

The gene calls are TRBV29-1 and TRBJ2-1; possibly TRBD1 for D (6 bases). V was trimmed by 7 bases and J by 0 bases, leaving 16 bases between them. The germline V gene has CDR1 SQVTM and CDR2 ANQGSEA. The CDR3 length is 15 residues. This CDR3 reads CSAPDSRSSYNEQFF. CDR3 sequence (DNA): TGCAGCGCTCCGGACAGCCGAAGCTCCTACAATGAGCAGTTCTTC.

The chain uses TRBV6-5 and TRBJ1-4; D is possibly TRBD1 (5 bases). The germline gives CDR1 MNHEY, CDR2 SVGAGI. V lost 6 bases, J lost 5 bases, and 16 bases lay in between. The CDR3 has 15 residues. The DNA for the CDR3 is TGTGCCAGCAGATCCGGGGGACGGAGGAATGAAAAACTGTTTTTT. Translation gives CASRSGGRRNEKLFF.

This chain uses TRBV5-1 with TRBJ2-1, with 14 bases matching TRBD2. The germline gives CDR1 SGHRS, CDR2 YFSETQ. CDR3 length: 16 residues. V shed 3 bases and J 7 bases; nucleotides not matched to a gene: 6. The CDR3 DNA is TGCGCCAGCAGCTACCGACTAGCGGGGGGGCGGAATGAGCAGTTCTTC. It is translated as CASSYRLAGGRNEQFF.

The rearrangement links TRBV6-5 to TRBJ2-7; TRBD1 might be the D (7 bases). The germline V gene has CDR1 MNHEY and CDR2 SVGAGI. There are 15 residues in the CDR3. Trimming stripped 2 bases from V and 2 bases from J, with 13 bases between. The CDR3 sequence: CASSYPRGVTYEQYF. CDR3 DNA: TGTGCCAGCAGTTACCCCAGGGGGGTTACCTACGAGCAGTACTTC.

This CDR3 reads CASSLAAGSYGYTF. In DNA form, the CDR3 reads TGTGCCAGCAGTTTAGCGGCAGGGAGCTATGGCTACACCTTC. V is TRBV6-5 and J is TRBJ1-2, with D possibly matching TRBD1 (5 bases). The germline V and J ends were trimmed by 4 bases and 4 bases, with 13 bases remaining between them. The CDR3 covers 14 residues. In germline, CDR1 is MNHEY, CDR2 SVGAGI.

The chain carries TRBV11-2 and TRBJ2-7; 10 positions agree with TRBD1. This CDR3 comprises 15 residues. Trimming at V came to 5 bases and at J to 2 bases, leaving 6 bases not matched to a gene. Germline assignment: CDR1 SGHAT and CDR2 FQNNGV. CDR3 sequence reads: CASSPGQGLTYEQYF. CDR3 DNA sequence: TGTGCCAGCAGCCCGGGACAGGGGCTTACCTACGAGCAGTACTTC.

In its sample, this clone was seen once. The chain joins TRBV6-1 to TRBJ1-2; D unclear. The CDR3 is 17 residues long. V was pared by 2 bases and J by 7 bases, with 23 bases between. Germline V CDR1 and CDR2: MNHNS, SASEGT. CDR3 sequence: CASSETHTDPGRGGYTF. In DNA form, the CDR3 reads TGTGCCAGCAGTGAAACTCACACAGACCCCGGTCGGGGTGGCTACACCTTC.

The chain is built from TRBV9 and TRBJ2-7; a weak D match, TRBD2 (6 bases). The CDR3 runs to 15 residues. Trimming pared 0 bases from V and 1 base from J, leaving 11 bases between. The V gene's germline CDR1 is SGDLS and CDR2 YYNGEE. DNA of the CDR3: TGTGCCAGCAGCGTAGGAGGCGCGGGATCCTACGAGCAGTACTTC. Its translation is CASSVGGAGSYEQYF.

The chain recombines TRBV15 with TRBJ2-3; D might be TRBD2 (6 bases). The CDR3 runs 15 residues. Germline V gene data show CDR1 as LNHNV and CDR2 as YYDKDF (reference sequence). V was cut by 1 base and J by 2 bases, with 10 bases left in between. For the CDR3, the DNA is TGTGCCACCAGCAGAGTAGGGGACTTCACAGATACGCAGTATTTT. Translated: CATSRVGDFTDTQYF. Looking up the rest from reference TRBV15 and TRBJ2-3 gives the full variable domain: DAMVIQNPRYQVTQFGKPVTLSCSQTLNHNVMYWYQQKSSQAPKLLFHYYDKDFNNEADTPDNFQSRRPNTSFCFLDIRSPGLGDTAMYLCATSRVGDFTDTQYFGPGTRLTVL.

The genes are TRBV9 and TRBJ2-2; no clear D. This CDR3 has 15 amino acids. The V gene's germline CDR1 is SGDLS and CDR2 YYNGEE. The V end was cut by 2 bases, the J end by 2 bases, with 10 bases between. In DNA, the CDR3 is TGTGCCAGCAGCGTGGTAGCTTCTAACACCGGGGAGCTGTTTTTT. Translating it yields CASSVVASNTGELFF.

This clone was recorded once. The CDR3 loop is CATRPGGSQWTEAFF. CDR3 sequence (DNA): TGTGCCACCCGGCCGGGGGGCTCTCAATGGACTGAAGCTTTCTTT. The chain uses TRBV15 and TRBJ1-1; possible D gene TRBD1, 6 bases. V dropped 8 bases and J dropped 5 bases, with 21 bases sitting between them. The CDR3 length is 15 residues. Per the germline V gene, CDR1 is LNHNV and CDR2 is YYDKDF (reference sequence).

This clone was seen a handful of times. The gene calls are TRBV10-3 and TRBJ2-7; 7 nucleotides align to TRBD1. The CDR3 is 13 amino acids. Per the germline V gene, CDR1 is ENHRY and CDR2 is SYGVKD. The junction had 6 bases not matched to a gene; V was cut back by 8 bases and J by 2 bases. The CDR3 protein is CAIGETGPYEQYF. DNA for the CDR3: TGTGCCATCGGGGAGACAGGGCCCTACGAGCAGTACTTC.

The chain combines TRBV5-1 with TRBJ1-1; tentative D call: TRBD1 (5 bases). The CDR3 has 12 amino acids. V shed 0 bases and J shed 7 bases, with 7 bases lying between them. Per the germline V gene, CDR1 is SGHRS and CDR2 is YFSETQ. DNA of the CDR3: TGCGCCAGCAGCTTGGACCAGGGTGAAGCTTTCTTT. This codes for CASSLDQGEAFF.

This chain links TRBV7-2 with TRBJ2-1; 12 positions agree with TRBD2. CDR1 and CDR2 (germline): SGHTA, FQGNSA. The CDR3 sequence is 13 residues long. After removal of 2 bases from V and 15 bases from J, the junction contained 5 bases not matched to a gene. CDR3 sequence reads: CASSLLAGGPVFF. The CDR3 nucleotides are TGTGCCAGCAGCTTACTAGCGGGGGGGCCGGTGTTCTTC.

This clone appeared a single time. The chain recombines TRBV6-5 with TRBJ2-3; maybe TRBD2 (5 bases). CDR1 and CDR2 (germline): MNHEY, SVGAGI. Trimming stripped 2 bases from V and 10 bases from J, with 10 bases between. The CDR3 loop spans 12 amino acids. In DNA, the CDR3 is TGTGCCAGCAGTTACGGTTGGGGAGCGCAGTATTTT. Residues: CASSYGWGAQYF.

The CDR3 reads CASSLSSRFVWTGTEAFF. CDR3 sequence (DNA): TGTGCCAGCAGCTTAAGTAGCCGATTTGTTTGGACCGGGACAGAAGCTTTCTTT. The V and J genes are TRBV7-2 and TRBJ1-1; D might be TRBD1 (6 bases). The CDR3 extends over 18 amino acids. The germline V gene encodes CDR1 SGHTA and CDR2 FQGNSA. Trimming removed 2 bases from V and 8 bases from J, with 27 bases in between. The entire variable domain, with the rest obtained from reference TRBV7-2 and TRBJ1-1, is as follows: GAGVSQSPSNKVTEKGKDVELRCDPISGHTALYWYRQSLGQGLEFLIYFQGNSAPDKSGLPSDRFSAERTGGSVSTLTIQRTQQEDSAVYLCASSLSSRFVWTGTEAFFGQGTRLTVV.

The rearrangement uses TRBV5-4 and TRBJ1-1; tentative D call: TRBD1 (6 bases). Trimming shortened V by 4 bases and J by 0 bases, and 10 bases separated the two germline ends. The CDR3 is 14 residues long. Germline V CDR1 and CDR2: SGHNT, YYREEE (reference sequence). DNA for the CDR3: TGTGCCAGCAGCGGGACACGGATGAACACTGAAGCTTTCTTT. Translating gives CASSGTRMNTEAFF.

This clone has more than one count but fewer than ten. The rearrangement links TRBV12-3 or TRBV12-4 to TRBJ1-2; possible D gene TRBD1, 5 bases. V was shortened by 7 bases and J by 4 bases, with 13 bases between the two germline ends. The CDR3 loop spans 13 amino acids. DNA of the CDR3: TGTGCCAGCACCCCAAACCAGGGCTATGGCTACACCTTC. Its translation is CASTPNQGYGYTF.

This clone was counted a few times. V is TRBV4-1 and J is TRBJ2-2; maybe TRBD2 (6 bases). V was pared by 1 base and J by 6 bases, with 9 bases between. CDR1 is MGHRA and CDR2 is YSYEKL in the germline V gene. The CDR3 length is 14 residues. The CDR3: CASSQGGVAGELFF. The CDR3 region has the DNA TGCGCCAGCAGCCAAGGCGGGGTTGCCGGGGAGCTGTTTTTT.

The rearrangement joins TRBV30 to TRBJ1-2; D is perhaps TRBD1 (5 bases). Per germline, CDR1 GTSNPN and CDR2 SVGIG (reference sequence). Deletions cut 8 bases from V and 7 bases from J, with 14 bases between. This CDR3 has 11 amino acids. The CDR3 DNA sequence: TGTGCCCACTCACCGGGGGGTGGCTACACCTTC. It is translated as CAHSPGGGYTF. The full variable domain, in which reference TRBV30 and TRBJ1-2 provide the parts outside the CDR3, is SQTIHQWPATLVQPVGSPLSLECTVEGTSNPNLYWYRQAAGRGLQLLFYSVGIGQISSEVPQNLSASRPQDRQFILSSKKLLLSDSGFYLCAHSPGGGYTFGSGTRLTVV.

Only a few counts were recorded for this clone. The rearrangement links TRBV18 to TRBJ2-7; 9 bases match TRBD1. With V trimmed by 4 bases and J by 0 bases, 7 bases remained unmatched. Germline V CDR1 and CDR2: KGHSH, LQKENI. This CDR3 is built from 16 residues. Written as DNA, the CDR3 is TGTGCCAGCTCACAGGGACAGGGACAAGTCTCCTACGAGCAGTACTTC. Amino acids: CASSQGQGQVSYEQYF.

Written as DNA, the CDR3 is TGTGCCAGCAGTGCTCAGTTTTTCGGGACAGGGAAAGATGGCTACACCTTC. It translates to CASSAQFFGTGKDGYTF. The chain combines TRBV6-1 with TRBJ1-2; the match to TRBD1 covers 9 bases. Germline V gene lookup returns CDR1 MNHNS and CDR2 SASEGT. The CDR3 has 17 amino acids. The ends lost 4 bases at V and 6 bases at J; junction bases unmatched: 15.

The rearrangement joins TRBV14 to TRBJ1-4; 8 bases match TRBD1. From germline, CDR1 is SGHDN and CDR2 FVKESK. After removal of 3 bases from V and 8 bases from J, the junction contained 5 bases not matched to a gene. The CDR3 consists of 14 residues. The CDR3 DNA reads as TGTGCCAGCAGCCAGACAGGGGATGGGGAAAAACTGTTTTTT. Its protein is CASSQTGDGEKLFF.

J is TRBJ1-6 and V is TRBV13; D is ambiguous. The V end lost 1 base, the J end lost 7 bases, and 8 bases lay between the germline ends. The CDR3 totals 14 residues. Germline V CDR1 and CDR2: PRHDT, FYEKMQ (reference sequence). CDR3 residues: CASSLEGANSPLHF. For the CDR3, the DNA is TGTGCCAGCAGCTTAGAGGGAGCCAATTCACCCCTCCACTTT.

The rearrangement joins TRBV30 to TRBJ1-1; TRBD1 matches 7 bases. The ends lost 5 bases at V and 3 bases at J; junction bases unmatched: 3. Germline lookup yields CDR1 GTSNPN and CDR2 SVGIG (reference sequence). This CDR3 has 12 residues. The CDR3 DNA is TGTGCCTGGTCACAGGGGTACACTGAAGCTTTCTTT. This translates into CAWSQGYTEAFF.

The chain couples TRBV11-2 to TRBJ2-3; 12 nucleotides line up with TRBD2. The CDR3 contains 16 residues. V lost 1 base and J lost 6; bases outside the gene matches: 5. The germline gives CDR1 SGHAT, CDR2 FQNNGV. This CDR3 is CASSLVLAGGADTQYF. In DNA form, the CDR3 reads TGTGCCAGCAGCTTAGTGCTAGCGGGGGGGGCGGATACGCAGTATTTT.